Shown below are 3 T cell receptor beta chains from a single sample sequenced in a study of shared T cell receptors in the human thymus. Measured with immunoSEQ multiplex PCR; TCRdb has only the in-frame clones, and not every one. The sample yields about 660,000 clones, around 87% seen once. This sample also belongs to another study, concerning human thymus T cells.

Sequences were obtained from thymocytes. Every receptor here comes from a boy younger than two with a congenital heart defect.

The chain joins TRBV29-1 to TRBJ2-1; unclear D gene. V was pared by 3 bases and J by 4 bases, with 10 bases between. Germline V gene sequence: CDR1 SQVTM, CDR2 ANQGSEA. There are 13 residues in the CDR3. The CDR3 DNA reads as TGCAGCGTTGAGTATCCGAGATACAATGAGCAGTTCTTC. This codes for CSVEYPRYNEQFF.

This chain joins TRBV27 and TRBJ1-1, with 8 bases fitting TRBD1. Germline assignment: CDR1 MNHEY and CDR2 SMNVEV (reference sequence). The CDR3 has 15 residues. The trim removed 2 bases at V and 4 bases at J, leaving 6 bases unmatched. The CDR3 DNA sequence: TGTGCCAGCAGTTTAACCCGGACAGGGTCCACTGAAGCTTTCTTT. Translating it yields CASSLTRTGSTEAFF.

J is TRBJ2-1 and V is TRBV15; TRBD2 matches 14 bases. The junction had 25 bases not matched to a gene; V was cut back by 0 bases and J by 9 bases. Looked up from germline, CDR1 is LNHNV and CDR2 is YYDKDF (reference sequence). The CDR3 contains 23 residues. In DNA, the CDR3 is TGTGCCACCAGCAGAGAGGTGACTAGCGGGAGGGTGTCGAGGGTTCGTGAGGGTACTGAGCAGTTCTTC. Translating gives CATSREVTSGRVSRVREGTEQFF.